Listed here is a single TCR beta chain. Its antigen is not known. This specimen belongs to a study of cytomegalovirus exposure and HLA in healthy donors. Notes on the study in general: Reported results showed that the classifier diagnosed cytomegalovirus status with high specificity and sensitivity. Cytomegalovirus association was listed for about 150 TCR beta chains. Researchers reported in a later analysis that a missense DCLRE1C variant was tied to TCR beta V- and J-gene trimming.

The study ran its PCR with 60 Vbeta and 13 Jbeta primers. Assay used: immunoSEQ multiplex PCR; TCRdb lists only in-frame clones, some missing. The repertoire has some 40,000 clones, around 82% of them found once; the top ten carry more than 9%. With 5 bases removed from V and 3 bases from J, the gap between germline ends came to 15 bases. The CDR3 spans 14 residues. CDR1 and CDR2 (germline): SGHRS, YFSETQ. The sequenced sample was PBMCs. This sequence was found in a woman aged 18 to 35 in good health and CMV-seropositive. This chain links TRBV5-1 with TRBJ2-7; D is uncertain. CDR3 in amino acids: CASRQDAASYEQYF. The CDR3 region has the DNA TGCGCCAGCAGACAAGACGCGGCGAGCTACGAGCAGTACTTC.